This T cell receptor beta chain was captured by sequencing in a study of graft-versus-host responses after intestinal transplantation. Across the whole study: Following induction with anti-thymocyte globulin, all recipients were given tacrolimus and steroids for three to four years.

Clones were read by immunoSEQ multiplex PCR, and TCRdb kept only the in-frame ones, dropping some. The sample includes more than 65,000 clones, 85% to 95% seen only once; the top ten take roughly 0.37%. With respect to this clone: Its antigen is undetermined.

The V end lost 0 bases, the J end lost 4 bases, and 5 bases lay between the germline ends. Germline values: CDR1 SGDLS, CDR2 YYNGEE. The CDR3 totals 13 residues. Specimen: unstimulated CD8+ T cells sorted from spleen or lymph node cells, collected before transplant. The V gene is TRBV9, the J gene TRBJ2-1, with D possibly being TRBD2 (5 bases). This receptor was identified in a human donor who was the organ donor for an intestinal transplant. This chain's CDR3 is CASSVAGYNEQFF. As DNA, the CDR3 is TGTGCCAGCAGCGTAGCGGGATACAATGAGCAGTTCTTC.